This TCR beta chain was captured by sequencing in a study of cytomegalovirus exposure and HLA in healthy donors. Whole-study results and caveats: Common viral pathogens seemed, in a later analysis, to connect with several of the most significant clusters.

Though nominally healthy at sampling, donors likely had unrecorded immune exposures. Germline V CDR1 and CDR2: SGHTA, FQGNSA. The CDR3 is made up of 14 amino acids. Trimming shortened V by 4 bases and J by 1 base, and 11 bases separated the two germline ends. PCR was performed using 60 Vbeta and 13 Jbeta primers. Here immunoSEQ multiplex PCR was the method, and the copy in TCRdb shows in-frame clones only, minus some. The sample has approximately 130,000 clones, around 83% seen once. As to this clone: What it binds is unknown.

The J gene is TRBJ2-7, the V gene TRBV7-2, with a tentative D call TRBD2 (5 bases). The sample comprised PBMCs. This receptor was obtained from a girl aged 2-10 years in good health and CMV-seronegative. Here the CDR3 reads CASSSSLGSYEQYF. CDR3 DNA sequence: TGTGCCAGCAGCTCTAGCCTCGGGTCCTACGAGCAGTACTTC.